This note documents a single T cell receptor beta chain sequence. The V gene end was trimmed by 0 bases and the J gene end by 10 bases; junction bases not matched to a gene: 7. Germline assignment: CDR1 KGHSH and CDR2 LQKENI. The CDR3 extends over 15 amino acids. The record originates from a study of blood T cell repertoires in COVID-19. Study-level background: The study drew acute and convalescent COVID-19 samples from the United States, Italy and Spain. The analysed material was cDNA or gDNA that came from T cells, B-cell-depleted T cells, or PBMCs.

Per the authors' pipeline: Reference gene primer amplification gave estimated nucleated cell counts. Clones were read by immunoSEQ multiplex PCR, and TCRdb kept only the in-frame ones, dropping some. V and J calls and clone size are copied from that table; D and trimming were computed from the DNA. The table records some 250,000 clones, 80% to 85% of them present only once. The J gene is TRBJ2-1, the V gene TRBV18, with 9 positions matching TRBD2. Sequencing input: peripheral blood. This receptor was obtained from a woman between 18 and 30 years old with acute or convalescent COVID-19. The chain's CDR3 is CASSPPGLAGHEQFF. CDR3 nucleotides: TGTGCCAGCTCACCACCGGGGCTAGCGGGACACGAGCAGTTCTTC.